This entry features one T cell receptor beta chain sequence. This CDR3 is also generated by other DNA sequences in the sample. This sample was taken from a study of T cell responses to AZD1222 COVID-19 vaccine. The table came from immunoSEQ multiplex PCR; TCRdb's copy has only in-frame clones and leaves some out. The profile shows 150,000 to 200,000 clones, roughly 92% of them singletons. V gave up 5 bases and J gave up 4 bases, with 8 bases separating them. Germline V gene lookup returns CDR1 DFQATT and CDR2 SNEGSKA (reference sequence). The CDR3 contains 11 residues. The sequences come from peripheral blood, collected 28 days after the second AZD1222 dose. This clonotype was obtained from an adult who received the AZD1222 COVID-19 vaccine. The J gene is TRBJ1-2, the V gene TRBV20-1, with no clear D. The CDR3 region has the DNA TGCAGTGCTCCGACTGGCTATGGCTACACCTTC. Its protein is CSAPTGYGYTF.